This TCR beta chain was observed in a study of shared clonotypes between healthy human individuals. Study results and caveats: Inspection by rarefaction showed sorted-subset sequencing to be incomplete despite large depth.

Clones were read by immunoSEQ multiplex PCR, and TCRdb kept only the in-frame ones, dropping some. The sample records about 990,000 clones, around 78% being singletons. The CDR3 contains 15 residues. Germline V gives CDR1 GTSNPN, CDR2 SVGIG (reference sequence). Of note for this clone: What it binds is not known. A much larger clone sits a single nucleotide away, making a read error possible. This same CDR3 is encoded by further DNA sequences in the sample.

Sequenced input: memory CD4+ T cells from PBMCs. Subset specified: CD45RA-negative fraction. The source is a young man in good health. Some clones in this sample may be carry-over from other donors' samples. The rearrangement uses TRBV30 and TRBJ1-6, with a tentative D call TRBD1 (5 bases). CDR3 coding DNA: TGTGCTTGGAACAGGAGGCGGGGGGAGGATTCACCCCTCCACTTT. Its protein product is CAWNRRRGEDSPLHF.